The clone carrying this T cell receptor beta chain was recorded many times. This sample was taken from a study of human T cells and chemical hapten exposure. A single record per CDR3 protein comes from TCRdb applying MiXCR to the RACE reads. This table has about 51,000 distinct CDR3 sequences, around a tenth appearing once. Time point reported: pre-sensitization, week 0. The sample's treatment: therapeutic diphenylcyclopropenone sensitization with weekly scalp DPC. V was cut by 4 bases and J by 4 bases, with 16 bases left in between. CDR1 is LGHDT, CDR2 YNNKEL, per germline (reference sequence). The CDR3 sequence is 15 residues long.

This TCR came from a woman between 35 and 50 years old with alopecia areata. Some clones in this sample may be carry-over from other donors' samples. This sample comprised whole blood, obtained in connection with sensitization to the hapten diphenylcyclopropenone (DPC). This chain uses TRBV3-1 with TRBJ1-1; D unclear. The CDR3 bases are TGTGCCAGCAGCCCATTTCGTCACGGTGGCACTGAAGCTTTCTTT. The encoded protein is CASSPFRHGGTEAFF.